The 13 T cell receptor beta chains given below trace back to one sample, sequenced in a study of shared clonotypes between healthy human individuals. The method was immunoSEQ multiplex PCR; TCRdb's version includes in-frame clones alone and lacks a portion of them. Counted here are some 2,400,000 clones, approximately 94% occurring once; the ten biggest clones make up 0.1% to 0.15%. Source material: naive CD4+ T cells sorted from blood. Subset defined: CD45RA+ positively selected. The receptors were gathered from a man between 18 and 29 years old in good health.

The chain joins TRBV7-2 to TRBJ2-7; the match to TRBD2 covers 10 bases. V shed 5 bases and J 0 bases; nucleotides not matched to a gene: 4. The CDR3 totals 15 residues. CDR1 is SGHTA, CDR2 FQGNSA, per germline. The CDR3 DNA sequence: TGTGCCAGCAGCGGTAGCGGGAGGCCCTCCTACGAGCAGTACTTC. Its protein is CASSGSGRPSYEQYF. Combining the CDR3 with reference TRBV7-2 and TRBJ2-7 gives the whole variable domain GAGVSQSPSNKVTEKGKDVELRCDPISGHTALYWYRQSLGQGLEFLIYFQGNSAPDKSGLPSDRFSAERTGGSVSTLTIQRTQQEDSAVYLCASSGSGRPSYEQYFGPGTRLTVT.

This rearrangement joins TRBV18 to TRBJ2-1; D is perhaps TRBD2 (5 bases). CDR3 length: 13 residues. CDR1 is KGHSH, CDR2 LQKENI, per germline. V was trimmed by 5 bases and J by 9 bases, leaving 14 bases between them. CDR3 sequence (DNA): TGTGCCAGCTCATCATACACGGGGAGTGAGCAGTTCTTC. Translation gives CASSSYTGSEQFF.

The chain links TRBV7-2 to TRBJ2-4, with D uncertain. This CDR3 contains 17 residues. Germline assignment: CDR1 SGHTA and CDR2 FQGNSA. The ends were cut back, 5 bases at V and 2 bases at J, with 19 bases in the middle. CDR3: CASSHAKGGGTKNIQYF. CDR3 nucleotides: TGTGCCAGCAGCCACGCTAAGGGCGGTGGAACCAAAAACATTCAGTACTTC.

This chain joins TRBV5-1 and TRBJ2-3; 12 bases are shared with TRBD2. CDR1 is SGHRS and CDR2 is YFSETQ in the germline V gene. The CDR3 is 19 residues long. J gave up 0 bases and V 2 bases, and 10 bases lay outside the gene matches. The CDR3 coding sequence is TGCGCCAGCAGCTTTGTCGGACTAGCGGGGAAGACTAGCACAGATACGCAGTATTTT. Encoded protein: CASSFVGLAGKTSTDTQYF.

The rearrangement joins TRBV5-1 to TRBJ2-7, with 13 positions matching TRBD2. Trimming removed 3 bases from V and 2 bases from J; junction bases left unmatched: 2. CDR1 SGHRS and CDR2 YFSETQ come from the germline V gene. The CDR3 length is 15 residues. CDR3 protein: CASSSTSGGTYEQYF. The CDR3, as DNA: TGCGCCAGCAGCTCGACTAGCGGGGGGACCTACGAGCAGTACTTC.

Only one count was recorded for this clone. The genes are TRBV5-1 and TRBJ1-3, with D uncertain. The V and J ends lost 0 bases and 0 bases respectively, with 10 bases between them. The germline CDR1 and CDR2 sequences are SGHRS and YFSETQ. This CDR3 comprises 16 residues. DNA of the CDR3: TGCGCCAGCAGCTTGGAGGGCCGGTACTCTGGAAACACCATATATTTT. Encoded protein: CASSLEGRYSGNTIYF. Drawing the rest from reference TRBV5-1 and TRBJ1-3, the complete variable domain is KAGVTQTPRYLIKTRGQQVTLSCSPISGHRSVSWYQQTPGQGLQFLFEYFSETQRNKGNFPGRFSGRQFSNSRSEMNVSTLELGDSALYLCASSLEGRYSGNTIYFGEGSWLTVV.

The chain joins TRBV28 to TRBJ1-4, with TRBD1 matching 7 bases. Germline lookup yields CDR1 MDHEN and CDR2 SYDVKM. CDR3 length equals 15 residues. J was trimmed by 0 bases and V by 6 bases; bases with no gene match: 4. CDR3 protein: CASRVQGTTNEKLFF. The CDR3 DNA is TGTGCCAGCAGGGTACAGGGGACAACTAATGAAAAACTGTTTTTT.

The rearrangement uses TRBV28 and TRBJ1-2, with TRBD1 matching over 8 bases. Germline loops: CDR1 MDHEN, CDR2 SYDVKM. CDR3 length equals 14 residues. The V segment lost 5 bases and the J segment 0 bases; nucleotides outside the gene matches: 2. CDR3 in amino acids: CASSLGQANYGYTF. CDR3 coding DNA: TGTGCCAGCAGTCTGGGACAGGCTAACTATGGCTACACCTTC.

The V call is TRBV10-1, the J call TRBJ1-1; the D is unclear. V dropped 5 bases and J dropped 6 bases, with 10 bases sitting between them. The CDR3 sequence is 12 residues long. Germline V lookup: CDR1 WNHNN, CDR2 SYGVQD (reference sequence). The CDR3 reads CASSHLGSEAFF. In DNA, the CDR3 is TGCGCCAGCAGTCACTTAGGATCTGAAGCTTTCTTT.

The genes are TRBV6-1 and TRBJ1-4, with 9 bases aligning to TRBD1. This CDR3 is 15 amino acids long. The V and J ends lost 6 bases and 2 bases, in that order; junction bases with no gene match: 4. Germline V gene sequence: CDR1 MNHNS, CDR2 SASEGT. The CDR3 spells CASSGQGLTNEKLFF. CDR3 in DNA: TGTGCCAGCAGCGGACAGGGGTTGACTAATGAAAAACTGTTTTTT.

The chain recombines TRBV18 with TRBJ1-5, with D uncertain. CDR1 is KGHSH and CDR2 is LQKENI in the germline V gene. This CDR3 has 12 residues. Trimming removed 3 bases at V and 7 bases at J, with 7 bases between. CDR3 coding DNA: TGTGCCAGCTCACCCGAGGGACAGCCCCAGCATTTT. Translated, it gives CASSPEGQPQHF.

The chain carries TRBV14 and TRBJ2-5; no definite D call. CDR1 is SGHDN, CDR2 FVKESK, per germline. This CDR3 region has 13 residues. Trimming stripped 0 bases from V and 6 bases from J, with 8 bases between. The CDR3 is CASSQELRKTQYF. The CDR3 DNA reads TGTGCCAGCAGCCAAGAACTAAGAAAGACCCAGTACTTC.

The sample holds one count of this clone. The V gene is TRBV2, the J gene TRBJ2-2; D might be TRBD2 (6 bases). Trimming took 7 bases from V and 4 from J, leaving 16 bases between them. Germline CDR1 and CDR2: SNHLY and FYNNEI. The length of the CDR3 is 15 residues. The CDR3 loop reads CASIYDAGSTGELFF. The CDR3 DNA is TGTGCCAGCATATATGACGCGGGGAGCACCGGGGAGCTGTTTTTT.